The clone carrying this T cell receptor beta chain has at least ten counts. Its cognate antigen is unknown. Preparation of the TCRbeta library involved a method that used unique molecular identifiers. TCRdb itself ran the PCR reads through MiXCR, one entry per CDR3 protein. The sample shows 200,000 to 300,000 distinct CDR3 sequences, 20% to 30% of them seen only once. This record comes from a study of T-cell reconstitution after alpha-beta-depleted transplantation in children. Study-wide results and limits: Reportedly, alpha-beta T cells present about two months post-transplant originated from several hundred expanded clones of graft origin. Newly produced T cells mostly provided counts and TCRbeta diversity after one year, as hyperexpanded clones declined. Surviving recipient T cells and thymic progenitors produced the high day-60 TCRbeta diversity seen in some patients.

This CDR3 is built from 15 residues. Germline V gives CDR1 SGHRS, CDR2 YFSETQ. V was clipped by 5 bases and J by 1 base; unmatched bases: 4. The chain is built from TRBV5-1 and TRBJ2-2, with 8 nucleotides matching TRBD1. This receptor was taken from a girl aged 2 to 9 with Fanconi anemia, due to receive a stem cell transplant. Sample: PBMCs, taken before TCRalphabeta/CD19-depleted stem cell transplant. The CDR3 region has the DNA TGCGCCAGCAGGACCGGGACAGGGAACACCGGGGAGCTGTTTTTT. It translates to CASRTGTGNTGELFF.